The source of this T cell receptor beta chain is a study of beta chain features in type 1 diabetes. Study-wide findings and caveats: Type 1 diabetes patients had moderately but significantly shorter TCRB CDR3s in all four CD4+ subsets. More deletions and fewer insertions at VDJ junctions were found in patients with type 1 diabetes.

Via CD45RO/CCR7/CD25/CD127/CD95/CD27, cells of the CD4+ naive, central memory, regulatory and stem cell-like memory subsets were sorted. Purity above 98% was achieved in all sorted populations. About this clone itself: Antigen specificity is unknown.

Of the isolated RNA, all was reverse transcribed, and so the sequenced material was expressed TCRB transcripts. Profiling relied on immunoSEQ multiplex PCR, and the TCRdb table lists in-frame clones only, not all of them. The sample shows approximately 240,000 clones, 16% of them seen only once. The CDR3 has 13 amino acids. Germline V gives CDR1 SQVTM, CDR2 ANQGSEA. V dropped 7 bases and J dropped 0 bases, with 12 bases sitting between them. The chain links TRBV29-1 to TRBJ2-5, with D uncertain. The material sequenced was naive CD4+ T cells from blood. The TCR comes from a man between 25 and 39 years old with type 1 diabetes. In nucleotides, the CDR3 is TGCAGCGCCGCCGGACGGAACCAAGAGACCCAGTACTTC. Translating gives CSAAGRNQETQYF.